These 18 T cell receptor beta chains came from one sample sequenced in a study of blood T cell repertoires in COVID-19. Profiled with immunoSEQ multiplex PCR; TCRdb holds only in-frame clones, not every one. The table has 150,000 to 200,000 clones, roughly nine tenths seen once; the top ten hold 2.1%. What was sequenced was peripheral blood. These receptor sequences come from a man between 65 and 85 years old with active or convalescent COVID-19.

The gene calls are TRBV12-3 or TRBV12-4 and TRBJ2-4; D not resolved. This CDR3 contains 13 residues. Trimming left V 4 bases short and J 8 bases short, with 12 bases between. CDR3 sequence (DNA): TGTGCCAGCAGTTCGGTCAGAACAGACATTCAGTACTTC. Residues: CASSSVRTDIQYF.

This chain links TRBV7-9 with TRBJ2-7; maybe TRBD2 (5 bases). V lost 7 bases and J lost 5, with 18 bases in between. The germline gives CDR1 SEHNR, CDR2 FQNEAQ (reference sequence). The CDR3 sequence is 14 residues long. CDR3 in DNA: TGTGCCAGCACCCAAAGCGGAGGTTCGAACGAGCAGTACTTC. Amino acid sequence: CASTQSGGSNEQYF.

The chain links TRBV7-9 to TRBJ1-1; no clear D gene. The CDR3 is made up of 13 amino acids. V dropped 2 bases and J dropped 1 base, with 5 bases sitting between them. Germline V lookup: CDR1 SEHNR, CDR2 FQNEAQ (reference sequence). CDR3 region: CASSLRQNTEAFF. In DNA, the CDR3 is TGTGCCAGCAGCTTAAGACAGAACACTGAAGCTTTCTTT.

J is TRBJ1-6 and V is TRBV4-1; D is unresolved. Germline V gives CDR1 MGHRA, CDR2 YSYEKL. Trimming stripped 4 bases from V and 0 bases from J, with 19 bases between. CDR3 size: 19 residues. The CDR3 here is CASSPSEFGISSYNSPLHF. The CDR3 DNA reads as TGCGCCAGCAGCCCCAGCGAATTCGGCATCAGCTCCTATAATTCACCCCTCCACTTT.

The chain couples TRBV11-2 to TRBJ2-3, with D tentatively TRBD2 (6 bases). CDR3 size: 15 residues. Germline V gene sequence: CDR1 SGHAT, CDR2 FQNNGV. V dropped 1 base and J dropped 5 bases, with 13 bases sitting between them. CDR3 sequence: CASSLADNGGDTQYF. The CDR3 coding sequence is TGTGCCAGCAGCTTAGCAGATAACGGGGGAGATACGCAGTATTTT. The variable domain in full, with the rest retrieved from reference TRBV11-2 and TRBJ2-3, is EAGVAQSPRYKIIEKRQSVAFWCNPISGHATLYWYQQILGQGPKLLIQFQNNGVVDDSQLPKDRFSAERLKGVDSTLKIQPAKLEDSAVYLCASSLADNGGDTQYFGPGTRLTVL.

The gene calls are TRBV7-2 and TRBJ2-3; a possible D gene is TRBD1 (6 bases). This CDR3 comprises 15 residues. V was cut by 5 bases and J by 6 bases, with 18 bases left in between. Per germline, CDR1 SGHTA and CDR2 FQGNSA. The CDR3 DNA follows: TGTGCCAGCAGCATGGGACATGAGCTTTCTGATACGCAGTATTTT. The encoded protein is CASSMGHELSDTQYF.

The rearrangement joins TRBV2 to TRBJ1-5; D is unresolved. The CDR3 extends over 14 amino acids. Per the germline V gene, CDR1 is SNHLY and CDR2 is FYNNEI. Trimming removed 0 bases from V and 9 bases from J, with 12 bases in between. The CDR3 here is CASSEAGRGGPQHF. CDR3 nucleotides: TGTGCCAGCAGTGAAGCCGGCCGCGGAGGGCCCCAGCATTTT.

J is TRBJ2-3 and V is TRBV18, with D unclear. Germline V CDR1 and CDR2: KGHSH, LQKENI. Trimming left V 0 bases short and J 0 bases short, with 10 bases between. The CDR3 has 16 amino acids. The CDR3 bases are TGTGCCAGCTCACCACCGAATAGAGCTAGCACAGATACGCAGTATTTT. Its translation is CASSPPNRASTDTQYF.

J is TRBJ2-5 and V is TRBV28; possibly TRBD2 for D (6 bases). The CDR3 consists of 11 residues. The V and J ends lost 11 bases and 4 bases respectively, with 11 bases between them. CDR1 MDHEN and CDR2 SYDVKM come from the germline V gene. CDR3 sequence: CAGGARETQYF. Written as DNA, the CDR3 is TGTGCCGGAGGGGCAAGAGAGACCCAGTACTTC. Supplemented by reference TRBV28 and TRBJ2-5, the full variable domain reads DVKVTQSSRYLVKRTGEKVFLECVQDMDHENMFWYRQDPGLGLRLIYFSYDVKMKEKGDIPEGYSVSREKKERFSLILESASTNQTSMYLCAGGARETQYFGPGTRLLVL.

This clone was detected only once. The chain recombines TRBV27 with TRBJ1-6; perhaps TRBD1 as D (6 bases). The CDR3 length is 18 residues. Per germline, CDR1 MNHEY and CDR2 SMNVEV (reference sequence). Trimming shortened V by 0 bases and J by 3 bases, and 15 bases separated the two germline ends. The CDR3 DNA sequence: TGTGCCAGCAGTTTATCCGGGCCAGGGGTTAACTATAATTCACCCCTCCACTTT. It codes for CASSLSGPGVNYNSPLHF.

This clone was seen a handful of times. The chain employs TRBV7-2 and TRBJ2-2; 8 bases match TRBD1. This CDR3 has 16 amino acids. With V trimmed by 4 bases and J by 4 bases, 8 bases remained unmatched. In germline, CDR1 is SGHTA, CDR2 FQGNSA. As DNA, the CDR3 is TGTGCCAGCAGCTGGGAGGCCGGGACAGGCACCGGGGAGCTGTTTTTT. Translating it yields CASSWEAGTGTGELFF.

The V gene is TRBV7-2, the J gene TRBJ1-6, with D tentatively TRBD1 (5 bases). CDR3 length equals 15 residues. V lost 2 bases, J lost 5 bases, and 10 bases lay in between. Germline loops: CDR1 SGHTA, CDR2 FQGNSA. Here the CDR3 reads CASSLSQGDNSPLHF. The DNA for the CDR3 is TGTGCCAGCAGCTTATCCCAAGGGGATAATTCACCCCTCCACTTT.

The rearrangement joins TRBV28 to TRBJ1-3; TRBD1 is a possible D gene (5 bases). The CDR3 extends over 16 amino acids. V was trimmed by 7 bases and J by 0 bases, leaving 16 bases between them. CDR1 MDHEN and CDR2 SYDVKM come from the germline V gene. As DNA, the CDR3 is TGTGCCAGCACCGACGGGGGGGGGTTCTCTGGAAACACCATATATTTT. It specifies CASTDGGGFSGNTIYF.

The chain couples TRBV6-5 to TRBJ1-5, with D unresolved. The CDR3 runs 15 residues. Germline loops: CDR1 MNHEY, CDR2 SVGAGI. With 7 bases removed from V and 3 bases from J, the gap between germline ends came to 16 bases. CDR3 coding DNA: TGTGCCAGCATGAGACGGGAAGGGAACAATCAGCCCCAGCATTTT. Its protein is CASMRREGNNQPQHF.

This rearrangement joins TRBV11-2 to TRBJ1-2, with D unclear. Germline V gives CDR1 SGHAT, CDR2 FQNNGV. The CDR3 covers 14 residues. Trimming stripped 5 bases from V and 7 bases from J, with 17 bases between. The CDR3 reads CASSTGNIARGYTF. CDR3 in DNA: TGTGCCAGCAGCACCGGGAACATAGCGCGTGGCTACACCTTC.

This clone showed up just once. The genes are TRBV27 and TRBJ1-2; TRBD1 agrees at 10 bases. Trimming cost V 6 bases and J 4 bases; bases outside gene matches: 8. The V gene's germline CDR1 is MNHEY and CDR2 SMNVEV (reference sequence). The CDR3 runs to 15 residues. The CDR3 DNA reads as TGTGCCAGCAGACCGGCGGGGACAGGGGTCTATGGCTACACCTTC. Protein: CASRPAGTGVYGYTF.

The chain joins TRBV7-2 to TRBJ2-2; tentatively, D is TRBD1 (6 bases). V lost 5 bases to trimming and J lost 1 base, with 11 bases between them. The germline V gene has CDR1 SGHTA and CDR2 FQGNSA. The CDR3 length is 15 residues. The CDR3 bases are TGTGCCAGCAGCAAGAAGACAGGGAACACCGGGGAGCTGTTTTTT. Translation gives CASSKKTGNTGELFF. Based on the CDR3 plus reference TRBV7-2 and TRBJ2-2, the full variable domain is GAGVSQSPSNKVTEKGKDVELRCDPISGHTALYWYRQSLGQGLEFLIYFQGNSAPDKSGLPSDRFSAERTGGSVSTLTIQRTQQEDSAVYLCASSKKTGNTGELFFGEGSRLTVL.

J is TRBJ1-1 and V is TRBV2; D unresolved. The CDR3 spans 13 residues. CDR1 is SNHLY and CDR2 is FYNNEI in the germline V gene. V was pared by 5 bases and J by 4 bases, with 11 bases between. In DNA, the CDR3 is TGTGCCAGCAGTAGAACTAGGGCCACTGAAGCTTTCTTT. It codes for CASSRTRATEAFF. Supplemented by reference TRBV2 and TRBJ1-1, the full variable domain reads EPEVTQTPSHQVTQMGQEVILRCVPISNHLYFYWYRQILGQKVEFLVSFYNNEISEKSEIFDDQFSVERPDGSNFTLKIRSTKLEDSAMYFCASSRTRATEAFFGQGTRLTVV.